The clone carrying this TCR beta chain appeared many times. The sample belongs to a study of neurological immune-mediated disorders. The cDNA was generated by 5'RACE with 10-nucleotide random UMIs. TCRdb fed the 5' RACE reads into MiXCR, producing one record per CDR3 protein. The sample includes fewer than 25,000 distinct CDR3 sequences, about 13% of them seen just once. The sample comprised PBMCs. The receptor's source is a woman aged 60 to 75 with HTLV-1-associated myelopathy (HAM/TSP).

The CDR3 DNA reads TGTGCCAGCAGCGTAAGCGGTTACGAGCAGTACTTC. Translating it yields CASSVSGYEQYF. The rearrangement uses TRBV9 and TRBJ2-7, with a tentative D call TRBD2 (5 bases). CDR1 SGDLS and CDR2 YYNGEE come from the germline V gene. The CDR3 consists of 12 residues. V shed 1 base and J shed 4 bases, with 6 bases lying between them.